This TCR beta chain appears in the sequencing data of a study of beta chain features in type 1 diabetes. On the study more broadly: Sorted cells examined across all samples numbered around 110,000,000.

Investigators reverse transcribed all isolated RNA, so they sequenced expressed TCRB transcripts. Sequenced by immunoSEQ multiplex PCR; TCRdb stores in-frame clones only, minus some. The sample holds just over 150,000 clones, over 8.5% seen once. V gave up 4 bases and J gave up 3 bases, with 3 bases separating them. Germline assignment: CDR1 DFQATT and CDR2 SNEGSKA (reference sequence). The CDR3 length is 10 residues. This chain uses TRBV20-1 with TRBJ1-1; D is undetermined. Material: central memory CD4+ T cells from blood. The source is a man aged 18 to 29 in good health. CDR3 DNA: TGCAGTGCTAAGTACACTGAAGCTTTCTTT. It codes for CSAKYTEAFF.